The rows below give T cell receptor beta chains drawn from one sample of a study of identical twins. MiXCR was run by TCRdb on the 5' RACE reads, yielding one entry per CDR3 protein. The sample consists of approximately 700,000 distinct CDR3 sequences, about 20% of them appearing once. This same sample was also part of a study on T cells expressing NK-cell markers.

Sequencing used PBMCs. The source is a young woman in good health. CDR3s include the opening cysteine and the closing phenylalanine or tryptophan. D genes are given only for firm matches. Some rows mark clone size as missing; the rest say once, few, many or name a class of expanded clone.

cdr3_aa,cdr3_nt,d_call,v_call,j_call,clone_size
CASSLMTNTDTQYF,TGCGCCAGCAGCTTAATGACTAACACAGATACGCAGTATTTT,.,TRBV5-1,TRBJ2-3,.
CASSLGAQGSSYEQYF,TGTGCCAGCAGCTTAGGAGCCCAGGGGTCTTCCTACGAGCAGTACTTC,.,TRBV7-2,TRBJ2-7,few
CASSPPGSHSGNTIYF,TGTGCCAGCTCACCTCCGGGGTCTCACTCTGGAAACACCATATATTTT,.,TRBV18,TRBJ1-3,.
CSFLGRGIYNEQFF,TGCAGCTTCCTCGGGAGGGGGATTTACAATGAGCAGTTCTTC,TRBD2,TRBV29-1,TRBJ2-1,few
CASRTVSPTGELFF,TGCGCCAGTAGGACTGTAAGCCCCACCGGGGAGCTGTTTTTT,.,TRBV5-1,TRBJ2-2,.
CATSRETQHNEQFF,TGTGCCACCAGCAGAGAGACTCAGCACAATGAGCAGTTCTTC,.,TRBV15,TRBJ2-1,.
CASSPRPGLYSYEQYF,TGTGCCAGCAGCCCAAGACCGGGACTTTACTCCTACGAGCAGTACTTC,.,TRBV5-4,TRBJ2-7,.
CASSQDYGTTNEKLFF,TGCGCCAGCAGCCAAGATTATGGGACAACTAATGAAAAACTGTTTTTT,.,TRBV4-1,TRBJ1-4,few
CASSLPGGGELFF,TGTGCCAGCAGTTTACCAGGGGGCGGGGAGCTGTTTTTT,TRBD1,TRBV6-6,TRBJ2-2,once
CSALKVGRGNQPQHF,TGCAGTGCCCTGAAAGTGGGGCGCGGGAATCAGCCCCAGCATTTT,.,TRBV20-1,TRBJ1-5,many
CASGTGSEETQYF,TGTGCCAGCGGGACAGGGAGTGAAGAGACCCAGTACTTC,TRBD1,TRBV7-9,TRBJ2-5,.
CASSLEVTYEQYF,TGTGCCAGCAGTTTAGAGGTGACTTACGAGCAGTACTTC,.,TRBV12-3/TRBV12-4,TRBJ2-7,many
CSVVSGTDPYNEQFF,TGCAGCGTTGTAAGTGGAACGGATCCCTACAATGAGCAGTTCTTC,.,TRBV29-1,TRBJ2-1,.
CSAQRVAGASEQYF,TGCAGTGCCCAAAGGGTAGCGGGAGCGAGCGAGCAGTACTTC,TRBD2,TRBV20-1,TRBJ2-7,.
CASSDPNGGGTQYF,TGTGCCAGCAGCGATCCAAATGGGGGCGGGACCCAGTACTTC,.,TRBV11-2,TRBJ2-5,few
CASSHPRTGANVLTF,TGCGCCAGCAGCCACCCAAGAACGGGGGCCAACGTCCTGACTTTC,.,TRBV5-1,TRBJ2-6,.
CASSQGGGLSEKLFF,TGTGCCAGCAGCCAAGGTGGAGGACTTTCGGAAAAACTGTTTTTT,.,TRBV4-2,TRBJ1-4,few
CASSSPAGQGLGGTQYF,TGTGCCAGCAGTTCTCCGGCGGGACAGGGACTCGGGGGGACCCAGTACTTC,TRBD1,TRBV7-2,TRBJ2-5,.
CASSPTRTYSYEQYF,TGTGCCAGCTCCCCCACCAGGACCTACTCCTACGAGCAGTACTTC,.,TRBV18,TRBJ2-7,.
CASSRVPGTGELFF,TGTGCCAGCAGCCGGGTGCCGGGCACCGGGGAGCTGTTTTTT,.,TRBV5-6,TRBJ2-2,.
CASTPTGTSGMETQYF,TGTGCCAGCACCCCAACCGGGACTAGCGGGATGGAGACCCAGTACTTC,TRBD2,TRBV7-9,TRBJ2-5,few
CASSLGYPGLGDNEQFF,TGTGCCAGCAGCTTAGGATACCCCGGTTTGGGGGACAATGAGCAGTTCTTC,.,TRBV11-2,TRBJ2-1,.
CSASGQGYTETQYF,TGCAGTGCTAGTGGCCAGGGTTATACAGAGACCCAGTACTTC,.,TRBV20-1,TRBJ2-5,few
CASSQGQGLWEQFF,TGCGCCAGCAGCCAGGGACAGGGGTTGTGGGAGCAGTTCTTC,TRBD1,TRBV4-3,TRBJ2-1,few
CSVELPEAFF,TGCAGCGTTGAACTACCTGAAGCTTTCTTT,.,TRBV29-1,TRBJ1-1,.
CASIEGKGYTEAFF,TGTGCCAGCATCGAGGGAAAGGGCTACACTGAAGCTTTCTTT,.,TRBV6-1,TRBJ1-1,few
CATSRERSEQFF,TGTGCCACCAGCAGGGAGAGGAGTGAGCAGTTCTTC,.,TRBV15,TRBJ2-1,few
CASSYSASFRTGELFF,TGTGCCAGCAGTTATTCGGCTAGTTTTCGCACCGGGGAGCTGTTTTTT,.,TRBV6-5,TRBJ2-2,.
CASTHGSGLTDTQYF,TGTGCCAGCACCCACGGTAGCGGACTCACAGATACGCAGTATTTT,.,TRBV7-9,TRBJ2-3,few
CSVVSHAEYNEQFF,TGCAGCGTTGTAAGTCATGCGGAGTACAATGAGCAGTTCTTC,.,TRBV29-1,TRBJ2-1,few
CASSSYRVSYNEQFF,TGTGCCAGCAGTTCGTACAGGGTCTCCTACAATGAGCAGTTCTTC,.,TRBV12-3/TRBV12-4,TRBJ2-1,.